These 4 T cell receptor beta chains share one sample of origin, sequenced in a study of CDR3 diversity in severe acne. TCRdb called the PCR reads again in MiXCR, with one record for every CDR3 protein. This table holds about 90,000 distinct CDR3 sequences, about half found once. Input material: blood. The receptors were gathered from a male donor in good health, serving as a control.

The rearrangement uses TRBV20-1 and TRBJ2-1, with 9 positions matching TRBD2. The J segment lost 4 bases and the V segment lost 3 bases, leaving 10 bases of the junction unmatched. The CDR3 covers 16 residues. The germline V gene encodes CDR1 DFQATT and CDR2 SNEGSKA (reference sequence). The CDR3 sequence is CSASPIGTSSYNEQFF. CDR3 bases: TGCAGTGCTAGCCCGATCGGGACTAGCTCATACAATGAGCAGTTCTTC.

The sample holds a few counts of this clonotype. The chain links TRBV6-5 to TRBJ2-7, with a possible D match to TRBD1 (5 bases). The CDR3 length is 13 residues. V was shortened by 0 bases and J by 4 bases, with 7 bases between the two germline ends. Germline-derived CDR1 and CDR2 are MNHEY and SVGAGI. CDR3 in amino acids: CASSYSGRYEQYF. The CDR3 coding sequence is TGTGCCAGCAGTTACTCGGGGCGATACGAGCAGTACTTC.

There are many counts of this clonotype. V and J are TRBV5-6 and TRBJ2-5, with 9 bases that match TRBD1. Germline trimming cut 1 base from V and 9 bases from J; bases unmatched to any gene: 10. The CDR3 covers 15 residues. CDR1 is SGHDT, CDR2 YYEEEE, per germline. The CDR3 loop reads CASSLRTGAPGAQYF. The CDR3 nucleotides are TGTGCCAGCAGCTTGAGGACAGGGGCACCTGGGGCCCAGTACTTC.

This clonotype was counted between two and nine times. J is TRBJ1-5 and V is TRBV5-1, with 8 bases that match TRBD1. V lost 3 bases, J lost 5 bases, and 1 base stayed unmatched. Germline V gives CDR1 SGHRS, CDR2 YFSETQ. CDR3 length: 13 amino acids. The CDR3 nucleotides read TGCGCCAGCAGCTCGACAGGGGATCAGCCCCAGCATTTT. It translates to CASSSTGDQPQHF.